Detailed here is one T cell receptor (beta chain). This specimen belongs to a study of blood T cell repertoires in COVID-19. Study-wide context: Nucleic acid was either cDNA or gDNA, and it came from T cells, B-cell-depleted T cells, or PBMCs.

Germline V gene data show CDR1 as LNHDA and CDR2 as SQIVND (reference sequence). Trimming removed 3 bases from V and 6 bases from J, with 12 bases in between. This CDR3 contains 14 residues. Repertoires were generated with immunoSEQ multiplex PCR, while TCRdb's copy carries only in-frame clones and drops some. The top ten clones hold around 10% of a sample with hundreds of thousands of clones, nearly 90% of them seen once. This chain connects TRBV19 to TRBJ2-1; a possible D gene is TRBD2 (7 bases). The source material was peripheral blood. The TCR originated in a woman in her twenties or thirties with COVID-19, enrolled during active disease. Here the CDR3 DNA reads TGTGCCAGTAGTATGGGGGGGGGCCCCAATGAGCAGTTCTTC. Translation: CASSMGGGPNEQFF. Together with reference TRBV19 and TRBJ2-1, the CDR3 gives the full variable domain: DGGITQSPKYLFRKEGQNVTLSCEQNLNHDAMYWYRQDPGQGLRLIYYSQIVNDFQKGDIAEGYSVSREKKESFPLTVTSAQKNPTAFYLCASSMGGGPNEQFFGPGTRLTVL.